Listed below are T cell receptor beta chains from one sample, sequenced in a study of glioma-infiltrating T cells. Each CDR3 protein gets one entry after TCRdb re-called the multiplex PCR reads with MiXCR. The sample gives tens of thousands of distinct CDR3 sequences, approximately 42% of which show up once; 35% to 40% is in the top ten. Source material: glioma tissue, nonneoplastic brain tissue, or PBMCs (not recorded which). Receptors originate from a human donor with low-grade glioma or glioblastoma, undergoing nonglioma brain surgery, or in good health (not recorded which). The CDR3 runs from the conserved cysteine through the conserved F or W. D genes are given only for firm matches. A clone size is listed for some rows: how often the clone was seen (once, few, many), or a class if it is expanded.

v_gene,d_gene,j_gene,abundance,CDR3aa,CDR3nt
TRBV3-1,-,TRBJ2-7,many,CASSQELVYEQYF,TGTGCCAGCAGCCAAGAATTAGTCTACGAGCAGTACTTC
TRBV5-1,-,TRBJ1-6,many,CASSLDRRGTLHF,TGCGCCAGCAGCTTGGACCGCCGCGGCACCCTCCACTTT
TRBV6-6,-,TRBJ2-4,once,CASSDKDIKYF,TGTGCCAGCAGTGATAAAGACATTAAGTACTTC
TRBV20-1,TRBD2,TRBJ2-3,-,CSDTGTSGGTDTQYF,TGTAGTGATACCGGGACTAGCGGAGGCACAGATACGCAGTATTTT
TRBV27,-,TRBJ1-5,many,CASSSWMGVDQPQHF,TGTGCCAGCAGTTCATGGATGGGGGTCGATCAGCCCCAGCATTTT
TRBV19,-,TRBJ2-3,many,CASSYSRDTQYF,TGTGCCAGTAGTTATTCGAGAGATACGCAGTATTTT
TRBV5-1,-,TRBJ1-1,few,CASSSEKLGAMGTEAFF,TGCGCCAGCAGCTCGGAGAAACTAGGGGCGATGGGCACTGAAGCTTTCTTT
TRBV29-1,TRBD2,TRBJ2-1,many,CSLVDGGGSNEQFF,TGCAGCCTCGTAGACGGCGGGGGGAGTAATGAGCAGTTCTTC
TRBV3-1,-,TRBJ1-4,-,CASSLQGEGSEKLFF,TGTGCCAGTAGCCTTCAGGGAGAGGGAAGTGAAAAACTGTTTTTT
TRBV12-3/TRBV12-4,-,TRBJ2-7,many,CASTLKLGSYEQYF,TGTGCCAGCACCCTAAAACTGGGATCCTACGAGCAGTACTTC
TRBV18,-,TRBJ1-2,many,CASSPSAAANYGYTF,TGTGCCAGCTCACCATCGGCAGCGGCTAACTATGGCTACACCTTC
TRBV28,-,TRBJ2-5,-,CASTHAAESTDTKYF,TGTGCCAGCACTCATGCAGCGGAAAGCACAGATACCAAGTACTTC
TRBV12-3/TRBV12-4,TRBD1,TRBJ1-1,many,CASSRQGRTEAFF,TGTGCCAGCAGCAGACAGGGGAGGACTGAAGCTTTCTTT
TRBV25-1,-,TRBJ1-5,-,CANGTTNQPQHF,TGTGCCAACGGGACAACGAATCAGCCCCAGCATTTT
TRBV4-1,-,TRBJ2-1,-,CASSEPGGIAVDNEQFF,TGCGCCAGCAGTGAACCCGGAGGAATAGCGGTGGACAATGAGCAGTTCTTC
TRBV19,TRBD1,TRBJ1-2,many,CASSQQGICGYTF,TGTGCCAGTAGTCAACAGGGGATCTGTGGCTACACCTTC
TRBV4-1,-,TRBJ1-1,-,CASSQPDSVYGYTEAFF,TGCGCCAGCAGCCAACCTGACAGTGTTTATGGCTACACTGAAGCTTTCTTT
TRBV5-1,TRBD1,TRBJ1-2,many,CASRVLEGASYGYTF,TGCGCCAGCAGAGTACTGGAGGGGGCCAGCTATGGCTACACCTTC
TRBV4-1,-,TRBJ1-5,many,CASSQERGLGQPQHF,TGCGCCAGCAGCCAAGAAAGGGGATTGGGTCAGCCCCAGCATTTT
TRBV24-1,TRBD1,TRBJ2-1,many,CATSDRRGQGDEQFF,TGTGCCACCAGTGATCGCCGGGGACAGGGAGATGAGCAGTTCTTC
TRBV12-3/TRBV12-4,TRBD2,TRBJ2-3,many,CASSSSGGFTDTQYF,TGTGCCAGCAGTTCTAGCGGGGGCTTCACAGATACGCAGTATTTT
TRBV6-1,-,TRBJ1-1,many,CASSDRDINTEAFF,TGTGCCAGCAGTGACAGAGACATAAACACTGAAGCTTTCTTT
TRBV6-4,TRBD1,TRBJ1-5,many,CASSPNRGVACSNQPQHF,TGTGCCAGCAGTCCGAACAGGGGAGTAGCCTGTAGCAATCAGCCCCAGCATTTT
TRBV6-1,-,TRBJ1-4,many,CASSYGSGSEKLFF,TGTGCCAGCAGCTACGGTTCCGGGAGTGAAAAACTGTTTTTT
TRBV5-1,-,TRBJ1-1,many,CASSLFRALNTEAFF,TGCGCCAGCAGCTTGTTTCGGGCCCTGAACACTGAAGCTTTCTTT
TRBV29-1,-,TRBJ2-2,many,CSVWWAPGELFF,TGCAGCGTTTGGTGGGCGCCCGGGGAGCTGTTTTTT
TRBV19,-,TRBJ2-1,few,CASSINTPSGYNEQFF,TGTGCCAGTAGTATAAACACCCCGTCAGGTTACAATGAGCAGTTCTTC